This T cell receptor beta chain appears in the sequencing data of a study of T cell responses to AZD1222 COVID-19 vaccine. V lost 1 base to trimming and J lost 12 bases, with 13 bases between them. Germline CDR1 is WSHSY and CDR2 is SAAADI. This CDR3 is 13 amino acids long. Generated by immunoSEQ multiplex PCR, the TCRdb table keeps only in-frame clones and is missing some. The repertoire consists of approximately 130,000 clones, with roughly nine tenths occurring once and the leading ten covering about 9.5%. Study-level results: Targeting of unmutated variant regions was reportedly seen in nearly half of spike-specific TCRs.

On this clone itself: Its antigen is unidentified.

The clonotype comes from an adult who received the AZD1222 COVID-19 vaccine. The J gene is TRBJ2-1, the V gene TRBV10-2, with a possible D match to TRBD2 (6 bases). The sequences come from peripheral blood, collected 28 days after the second AZD1222 dose. CDR3 in DNA: TGCGCCAGCAGTGAGTGGCGGGGAACTGGGCAGTTCTTC. Its translation: CASSEWRGTGQFF.